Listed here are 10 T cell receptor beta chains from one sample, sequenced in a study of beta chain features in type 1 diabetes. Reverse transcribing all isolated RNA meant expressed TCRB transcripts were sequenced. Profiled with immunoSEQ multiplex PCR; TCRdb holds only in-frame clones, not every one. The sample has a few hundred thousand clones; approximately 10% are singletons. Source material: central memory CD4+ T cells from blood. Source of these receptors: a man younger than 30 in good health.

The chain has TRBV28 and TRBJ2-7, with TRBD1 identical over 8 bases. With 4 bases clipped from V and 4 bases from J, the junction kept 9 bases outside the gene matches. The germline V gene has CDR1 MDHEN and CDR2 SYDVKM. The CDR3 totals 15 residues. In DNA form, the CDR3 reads TGTGCCAGCAGTTCCCCCACCAGGGGGCGGTACGAGCAGTACTTC. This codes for CASSSPTRGRYEQYF.

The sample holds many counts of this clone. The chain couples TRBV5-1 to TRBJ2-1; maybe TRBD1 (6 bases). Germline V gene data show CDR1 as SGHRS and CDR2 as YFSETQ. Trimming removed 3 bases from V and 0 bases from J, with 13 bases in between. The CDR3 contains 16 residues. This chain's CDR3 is CASSYRQASSYNEQFF. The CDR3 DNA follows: TGCGCCAGCAGCTATCGACAGGCTAGCTCCTACAATGAGCAGTTCTTC. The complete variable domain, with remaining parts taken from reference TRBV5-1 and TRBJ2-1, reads KAGVTQTPRYLIKTRGQQVTLSCSPISGHRSVSWYQQTPGQGLQFLFEYFSETQRNKGNFPGRFSGRQFSNSRSEMNVSTLELGDSALYLCASSYRQASSYNEQFFGPGTRLTVL.

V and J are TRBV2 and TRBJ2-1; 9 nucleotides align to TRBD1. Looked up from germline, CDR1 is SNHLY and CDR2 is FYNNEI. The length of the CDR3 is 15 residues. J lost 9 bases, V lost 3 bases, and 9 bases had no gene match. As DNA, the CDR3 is TGTGCCAGCAGTGATCCGGACAGGGGTCCTACTGAGCAGTTCTTC. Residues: CASSDPDRGPTEQFF.

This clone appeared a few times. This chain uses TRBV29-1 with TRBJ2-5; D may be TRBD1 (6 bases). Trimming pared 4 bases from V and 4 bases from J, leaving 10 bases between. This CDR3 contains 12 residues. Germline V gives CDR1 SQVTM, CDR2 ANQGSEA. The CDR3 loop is CSVGLGAETQYF. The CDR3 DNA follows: TGCAGCGTTGGCTTGGGGGCAGAGACCCAGTACTTC.

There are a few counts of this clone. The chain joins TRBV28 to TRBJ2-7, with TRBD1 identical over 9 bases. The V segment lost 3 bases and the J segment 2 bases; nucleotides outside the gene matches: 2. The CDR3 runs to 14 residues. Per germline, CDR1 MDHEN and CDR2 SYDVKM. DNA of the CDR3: TGTGCCAGCAGTTTGTGGGACAGGGCCTACGAGCAGTACTTC. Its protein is CASSLWDRAYEQYF.

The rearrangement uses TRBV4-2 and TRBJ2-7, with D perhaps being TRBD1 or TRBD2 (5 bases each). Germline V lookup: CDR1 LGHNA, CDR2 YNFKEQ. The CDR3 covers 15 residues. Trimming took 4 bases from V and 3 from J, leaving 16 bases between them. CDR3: CASSPRGRAYYEQYF. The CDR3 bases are TGTGCCAGCAGCCCTCGGGGCAGGGCCTACTACGAGCAGTACTTC.

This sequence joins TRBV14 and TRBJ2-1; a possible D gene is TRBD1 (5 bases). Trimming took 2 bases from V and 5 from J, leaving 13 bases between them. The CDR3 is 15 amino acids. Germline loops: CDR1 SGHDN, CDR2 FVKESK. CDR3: CASSQKTAGNNEQFF. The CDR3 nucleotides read TGTGCCAGCAGCCAAAAGACGGCAGGGAACAATGAGCAGTTCTTC.

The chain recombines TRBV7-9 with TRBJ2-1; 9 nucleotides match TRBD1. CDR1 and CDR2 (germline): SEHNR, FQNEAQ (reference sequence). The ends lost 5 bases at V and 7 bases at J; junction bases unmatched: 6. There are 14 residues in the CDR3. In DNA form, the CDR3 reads TGTGCCAGCAGCCTGGACAGGGGTTGGAATGAGCAGTTCTTC. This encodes CASSLDRGWNEQFF.

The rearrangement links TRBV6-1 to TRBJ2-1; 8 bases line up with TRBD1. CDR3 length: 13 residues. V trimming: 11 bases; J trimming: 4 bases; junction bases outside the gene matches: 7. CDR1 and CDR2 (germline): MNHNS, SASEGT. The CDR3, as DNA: TGTGCCTCCGACAGGGGTAGATACAATGAGCAGTTCTTC. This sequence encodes CASDRGRYNEQFF.

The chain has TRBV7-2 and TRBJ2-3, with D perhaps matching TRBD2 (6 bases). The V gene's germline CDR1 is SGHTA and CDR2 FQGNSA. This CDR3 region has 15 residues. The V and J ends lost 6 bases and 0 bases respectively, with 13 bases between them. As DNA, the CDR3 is TGTGCCAGCAGACCAAATCGGGGGAGCACAGATACGCAGTATTTT. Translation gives CASRPNRGSTDTQYF. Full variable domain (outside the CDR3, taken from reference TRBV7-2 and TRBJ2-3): GAGVSQSPSNKVTEKGKDVELRCDPISGHTALYWYRQSLGQGLEFLIYFQGNSAPDKSGLPSDRFSAERTGGSVSTLTIQRTQQEDSAVYLCASRPNRGSTDTQYFGPGTRLTVL.